This TCR beta chain was captured by sequencing in a study of T cells in Graves' hyperthyroidism and ophthalmopathy. Germline V gene sequence: CDR1 DFQATT, CDR2 SNEGSKA (reference sequence). Losses at the gene ends were 3 bases for V and 4 bases for J; bases not matched to a gene: 7. The CDR3 loop spans 17 amino acids. From RNA transcripts, TCR beta CDR3 regions were amplified. In the first-round RT-PCR of the TCR CDR3, the HTBI primer set was used. TCRdb independently ran MiXCR on the multiplex PCR reads; one entry per CDR3 protein. The sample consists of fewer than 500,000 distinct CDR3 sequences, approximately 15% of them appearing once. As concerns this clonotype: Its specificity is not known.

Study-wide results and limits: A model using 13 V-J features told ophthalmopathy apart from stable hyperthyroidism. Most thyroid clonotypes expanded above 0.001 appeared in blood too. Ophthalmopathy prediction by the model preceded onset by a median about 6 months.

Used for diagnoses were clinical symptoms, serum thyroxine and TRAb, thyroid ultrasound and orbital computed tomography. The chain is built from TRBV20-1 and TRBJ2-6; 12 positions agree with TRBD2. The clonotype comes from a man aged 18 to 30 with Graves' ophthalmopathy. Sequenced input: blood. CDR3 nucleotides: TGCAGTGCTAGTCTAGCGGGAGGGCCCCCGGGGGCCAACGTCCTGACTTTC. Amino acid sequence: CSASLAGGPPGANVLTF.